This TCR beta chain emerged from a study of cytomegalovirus exposure and HLA in healthy donors. About the research overall: A data release that came early held roughly 90 million unique TCRs from HLA-typed donors.

J gave up 7 bases and V 0 bases, and 8 bases lay outside the gene matches. In germline, CDR1 is SGHAT, CDR2 FQNNGV. The CDR3 length is 17 residues. All the people who gave samples were healthy bone marrow donors. A multiplex PCR was run with 60 Vbeta primers and 13 Jbeta primers. Only in-frame clones appear in the TCRdb table, and some are missing; sequencing was by immunoSEQ multiplex PCR. The sample has 100,000 or so clones, less than 65% seen once; the top ten hold roughly 6.7%. The sequencing input was PBMCs. This rearrangement joins TRBV11-2 to TRBJ2-1, with 11 bases that match TRBD2. The receptor was isolated from a woman aged 25 to 39 in good health and CMV-seronegative. The CDR3 DNA follows: TGTGCCAGCAGCTTAGAGGGTATAACTAGCGGGAGTAATGAGCAGTTCTTC. Its translation: CASSLEGITSGSNEQFF.